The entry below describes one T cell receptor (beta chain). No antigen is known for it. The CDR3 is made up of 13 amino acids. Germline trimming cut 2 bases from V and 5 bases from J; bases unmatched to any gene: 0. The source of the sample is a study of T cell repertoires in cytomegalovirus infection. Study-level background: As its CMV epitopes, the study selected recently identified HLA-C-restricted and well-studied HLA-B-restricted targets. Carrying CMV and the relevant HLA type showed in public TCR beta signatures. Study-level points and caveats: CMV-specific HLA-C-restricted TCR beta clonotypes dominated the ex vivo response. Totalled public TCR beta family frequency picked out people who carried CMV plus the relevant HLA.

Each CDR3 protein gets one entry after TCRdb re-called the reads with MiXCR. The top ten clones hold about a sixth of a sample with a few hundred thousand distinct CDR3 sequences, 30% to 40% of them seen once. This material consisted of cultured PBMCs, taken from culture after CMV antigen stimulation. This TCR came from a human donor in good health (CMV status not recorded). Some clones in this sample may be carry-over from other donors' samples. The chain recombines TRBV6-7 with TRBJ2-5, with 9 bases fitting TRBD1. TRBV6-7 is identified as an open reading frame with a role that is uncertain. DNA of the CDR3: TGTGCCAGCAGTTACGGGACAGGGGAGACCCAGTACTTC. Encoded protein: CASSYGTGETQYF.